The clone carrying this TCR beta chain was seen only once. These data come from a study of blood T cell repertoires in COVID-19. CDR3 length equals 14 residues. V was shortened by 4 bases and J by 8 bases, with 12 bases between the two germline ends. Germline V gene data show CDR1 as MNHEY and CDR2 as SMNVEV (reference sequence). TCRdb's copy holds only in-frame clones and misses some; the assay was immunoSEQ multiplex PCR. The sample includes roughly 100,000 clones, approximately 80% seen only once; the top ten take 15%. The J gene is TRBJ1-6, the V gene TRBV27, with no clear D. Material: peripheral blood. The sequence came from a woman older than 75 with acute or convalescent COVID-19. Here the CDR3 DNA reads TGTGCCAGCAGTTATGCGGGCATCTATTCACCCCTCCACTTT. Amino acids: CASSYAGIYSPLHF.